Listed here are 26 T cell receptor beta chains from one sample, sequenced in a study of PD-L1 blockade in urothelial cancer. The table came from immunoSEQ multiplex PCR; TCRdb's copy has only in-frame clones and leaves some out. The top ten hold 4.5% of the sample, which has tens of thousands of clones, over 70% seen once. Specimen: PBMCs, collected around atezolizumab (anti-PD-L1) treatment. These receptors were collected from a man aged 70 or older with urothelial cancer.

The chain is built from TRBV30 and TRBJ2-7; 8 bases map to TRBD1. After removal of 2 bases from V and 6 bases from J, the junction contained 21 bases not matched to a gene. The CDR3 has 18 residues. The germline V gene has CDR1 GTSNPN and CDR2 SVGIG (reference sequence). This chain's CDR3 is CAWSRTGSDSLVVPEQYF. The DNA of the CDR3 is TGTGCCTGGAGTAGGACAGGGAGCGACAGTCTTGTCGTACCCGAGCAGTACTTC. Full variable domain (remainder filled in from reference TRBV30 and TRBJ2-7): SQTIHQWPATLVQPVGSPLSLECTVEGTSNPNLYWYRQAAGRGLQLLFYSVGIGQISSEVPQNLSASRPQDRQFILSSKKLLLSDSGFYLCAWSRTGSDSLVVPEQYFGPGTRLTVT.

The CDR3 here is CASSLTGNNEQYF. The CDR3 bases are TGTGCCAGCAGCTTGACAGGGAATAATGAGCAGTACTTC. This chain uses TRBV7-6 with TRBJ2-7; 7 bases are a match to TRBD1. V gave up 3 bases and J gave up 7 bases; unmatched junction bases: 6. This CDR3 region has 13 residues. The V gene's germline CDR1 is SGHVS and CDR2 FNYEAQ.

This clone occurred a few times. V is TRBV9 and J is TRBJ2-2; 11 bases map to TRBD2. The CDR3 runs 16 residues. Germline CDR1 SGDLS, CDR2 YYNGEE. V trimming: 3 bases; J trimming: 4 bases; junction bases outside the gene matches: 5. CDR3 DNA sequence: TGTGCCAGCAGCGAGCTAGCGGGAGGAGGCACCGGGGAGCTGTTTTTT. It codes for CASSELAGGGTGELFF.

This clone was picked up a small number of times. The rearrangement uses TRBV5-1 and TRBJ2-1; D might be TRBD2 (6 bases). V shed 2 bases and J shed 0 bases, with 15 bases lying between them. The CDR3 sequence is 17 residues long. The germline gives CDR1 SGHRS, CDR2 YFSETQ. CDR3 sequence (DNA): TGCGCCAGCAGCTTCTCTTTGGCGGGGAGCTCCTACAATGAGCAGTTCTTC. Translation gives CASSFSLAGSSYNEQFF. Complete variable domain (other parts from reference TRBV5-1 and TRBJ2-1): KAGVTQTPRYLIKTRGQQVTLSCSPISGHRSVSWYQQTPGQGLQFLFEYFSETQRNKGNFPGRFSGRQFSNSRSEMNVSTLELGDSALYLCASSFSLAGSSYNEQFFGPGTRLTVL.

This chain uses TRBV28 with TRBJ1-1; possible D gene TRBD1, 6 bases. The V and J ends lost 3 bases and 3 bases respectively, with 20 bases between them. The germline V gene encodes CDR1 MDHEN and CDR2 SYDVKM. The CDR3 covers 17 residues. CDR3 sequence (DNA): TGTGCCAGCAGTTTGCCCGCGGAGAGCAAGGGGGACACTGAAGCTTTCTTT. Protein: CASSLPAESKGDTEAFF. The entire variable domain, with the rest obtained from reference TRBV28 and TRBJ1-1, is as follows: DVKVTQSSRYLVKRTGEKVFLECVQDMDHENMFWYRQDPGLGLRLIYFSYDVKMKEKGDIPEGYSVSREKKERFSLILESASTNQTSMYLCASSLPAESKGDTEAFFGQGTRLTVV.

V and J are TRBV25-1 and TRBJ1-2, with 8 positions matching TRBD1. From germline, CDR1 is MGHDK and CDR2 SYGVNS. This CDR3 is 15 amino acids long. V lost 1 base and J lost 4; bases outside the gene matches: 5. The CDR3 DNA sequence: TGTGCCAGCAGTGAATTGGGACAGGACACCTATGGCTACACCTTC. This encodes CASSELGQDTYGYTF.

This clone came up once. The V and J genes are TRBV19 and TRBJ2-7, with 8 bases aligning to TRBD1. The CDR3 runs 13 residues. Germline trimming cut 5 bases from V and 2 bases from J; bases unmatched to any gene: 2. Per the germline V gene, CDR1 is LNHDA and CDR2 is SQIVND (reference sequence). The CDR3 loop is CASSVDRAYEQYF. The CDR3 DNA is TGTGCCAGTAGTGTGGACAGGGCCTACGAGCAGTACTTC.

This clone was counted a single time. The CDR3 DNA follows: TGTGCCAGCAGCGTGACTAGCGGGAAGGAGACCCAGTACTTC. Translated, it gives CASSVTSGKETQYF. The chain uses TRBV9 and TRBJ2-5; 11 bases are a match to TRBD2. Germline CDR1 SGDLS, CDR2 YYNGEE. With 2 bases clipped from V and 5 bases from J, the junction kept 2 bases outside the gene matches. The CDR3 length is 14 residues.

This clone was found a few times. The chain links TRBV27 to TRBJ2-7; 11 nucleotides agree with TRBD2. Germline CDR1 MNHEY, CDR2 SMNVEV (reference sequence). Unmatched junction bases numbered 7, after V lost 6 bases and J lost 6 bases. The CDR3 has 14 residues. The CDR3 protein is CASRAGTSGREQYF. The CDR3 nucleotides are TGTGCCAGCAGAGCCGGGACTAGCGGTCGCGAGCAGTACTTC.

CDR3: CASSMEGNTEAFF. For the CDR3, the DNA is TGTGCCAGTAGTATGGAGGGGAACACTGAAGCTTTCTTT. V is TRBV19 and J is TRBJ1-1; D gene ambiguous. Germline CDR1 LNHDA, CDR2 SQIVND (reference sequence). Trimming took 3 bases from V and 1 from J, leaving 6 bases between them. The CDR3 is made up of 13 amino acids.

V is TRBV5-5 and J is TRBJ1-3; unclear D gene. The CDR3 is 12 amino acids. V was trimmed by 5 bases and J by 4 bases, leaving 7 bases between them. Germline CDR1 reads SGHKS; CDR2 reads YYEKEE (reference sequence). For the CDR3, the DNA is TGTGCCAGCAGGCTAGACGGAAACACCATATATTTT. Its translation: CASRLDGNTIYF.

The chain employs TRBV27 and TRBJ2-3; 7 bases agree with TRBD2. Germline V CDR1 and CDR2: MNHEY, SMNVEV (reference sequence). J gave up 4 bases and V 9 bases, and 4 bases lay outside the gene matches. The CDR3 runs 12 residues. CDR3 bases: TGTGCCAGTGGGAGGGGATCAGATACGCAGTATTTT. Translation: CASGRGSDTQYF.

The chain links TRBV25-1 to TRBJ2-7; 9 bases align to TRBD1. Looked up from germline, CDR1 is MGHDK and CDR2 is SYGVNS. This CDR3 is built from 15 residues. V was clipped by 6 bases and J by 5 bases; unmatched bases: 11. CDR3 DNA sequence: TGTGCCAGCAGCGCTTCCAGGGACAGGGTCAACGAGCAGTACTTC. Protein: CASSASRDRVNEQYF.

V and J are TRBV5-1 and TRBJ2-1; the match to TRBD2 covers 8 bases. The CDR3 is made up of 15 amino acids. Per germline, CDR1 SGHRS and CDR2 YFSETQ. J lost 8 bases, V lost 3 bases, and 10 bases had no gene match. The CDR3 here is CASSSVTGGPHEQFF. CDR3 bases: TGCGCCAGCAGCTCGGTGACGGGAGGGCCCCATGAGCAGTTCTTC.

The chain combines TRBV19 with TRBJ1-5, with a tentative D call TRBD1 (6 bases). Trimming removed 1 base from V and 4 bases from J, with 11 bases in between. The CDR3 has 15 residues. CDR1 and CDR2 (germline): LNHDA, SQIVND (reference sequence). The CDR3: CASSIVGTFNQPQHF. Here the CDR3 DNA reads TGTGCCAGTAGTATAGTGGGGACATTTAATCAGCCCCAGCATTTT.

This chain links TRBV5-1 with TRBJ2-1, with D maybe TRBD1 (5 bases). The germline CDR1 and CDR2 sequences are SGHRS and YFSETQ. The CDR3 contains 16 residues. V shed 0 bases and J shed 8 bases, with 18 bases lying between them. CDR3 protein: CASSLGPAQGVDEQFF. CDR3 sequence (DNA): TGCGCCAGCAGCTTGGGCCCCGCTCAGGGCGTCGATGAGCAGTTCTTC.

The chain recombines TRBV15 with TRBJ2-7, with 7 bases aligning to TRBD2. Germline V gives CDR1 LNHNV, CDR2 YYDKDF (reference sequence). The CDR3 length is 15 residues. V dropped 0 bases and J dropped 6; count of bases not matched to a gene: 8. CDR3 amino acids: CATSRDFAGEREQYF. CDR3 nucleotides: TGTGCCACCAGCAGAGATTTTGCGGGAGAACGCGAGCAGTACTTC.

This rearrangement joins TRBV19 to TRBJ1-1; 8 bases fit TRBD1. CDR1 and CDR2 from the germline V gene are LNHDA and SQIVND (reference sequence). The V gene end was trimmed by 5 bases and the J gene end by 5 bases; junction bases not matched to a gene: 13. This CDR3 contains 16 residues. The CDR3 nucleotides are TGTGCCAGTAGTTTCTTTCAGCCAGGGGGCCGAACTGAAGCTTTCTTT. It translates to CASSFFQPGGRTEAFF. The full variable domain, completed using reference TRBV19 and TRBJ1-1, is DGGITQSPKYLFRKEGQNVTLSCEQNLNHDAMYWYRQDPGQGLRLIYYSQIVNDFQKGDIAEGYSVSREKKESFPLTVTSAQKNPTAFYLCASSFFQPGGRTEAFFGQGTRLTVV.

In DNA form, the CDR3 reads TGTGCCAGCAGTTTACGGCCGTTCGGGGAAAAACTGTTTTTT. This encodes CASSLRPFGEKLFF. The V gene is TRBV27, the J gene TRBJ1-4; D unresolved. Deletions cut 2 bases from V and 8 bases from J, with 12 bases between. CDR3 size: 14 residues. Germline assignment: CDR1 MNHEY and CDR2 SMNVEV (reference sequence).

The chain couples TRBV2 to TRBJ2-2, with D possibly matching TRBD1 (6 bases). V was shortened by 8 bases and J by 5 bases, with 12 bases between the two germline ends. Germline values: CDR1 SNHLY, CDR2 FYNNEI. The CDR3 runs to 13 residues. The CDR3 DNA follows: TGTGCCAGCGATTTCCAGGGGACCGGGGAGCTGTTTTTT. Amino acids: CASDFQGTGELFF.

J is TRBJ2-1 and V is TRBV18, with D possibly matching TRBD1 (10 bases). CDR1 KGHSH and CDR2 LQKENI come from the germline V gene. The CDR3 covers 16 residues. V lost 0 bases to trimming and J lost 7 bases, with 16 bases between them. This CDR3 is CASSPPLAGQGNEQFF. The CDR3 DNA reads as TGTGCCAGCTCACCACCGCTAGCGGGACAGGGGAATGAGCAGTTCTTC.

The V call is TRBV7-8, the J call TRBJ1-1, with 7 bases identical to TRBD1. With 1 base clipped from V and 2 bases from J, the junction kept 1 base outside the gene matches. The V gene's germline CDR1 is SGHVS and CDR2 FQNEAQ. The CDR3 covers 14 residues. CDR3 nucleotides: TGTGCCAGCAGCTTAGGACAGGGAAACACTGAAGCTTTCTTT. It codes for CASSLGQGNTEAFF.

The CDR3 here is CASKGTGEHNEQFF. For the CDR3, the DNA is TGTGCCAGTAAAGGGACAGGGGAGCACAATGAGCAGTTCTTC. The J gene is TRBJ2-1, the V gene TRBV19, with 10 positions matching TRBD1. The CDR3 has 14 residues. The germline V gene encodes CDR1 LNHDA and CDR2 SQIVND (reference sequence). V shed 7 bases, J shed 5 bases, and the junction held 5 bases outside the gene matches. Drawing the rest from reference TRBV19 and TRBJ2-1, the complete variable domain is DGGITQSPKYLFRKEGQNVTLSCEQNLNHDAMYWYRQDPGQGLRLIYYSQIVNDFQKGDIAEGYSVSREKKESFPLTVTSAQKNPTAFYLCASKGTGEHNEQFFGPGTRLTVL.

V is TRBV6-5 and J is TRBJ2-3; D call uncertain. The length of the CDR3 is 15 residues. The V and J ends lost 6 bases and 5 bases respectively, with 18 bases between them. Looked up from germline, CDR1 is MNHEY and CDR2 is SVGAGI. The CDR3 loop reads CASSVIAGEGDTQYF. DNA of the CDR3: TGTGCCAGCAGCGTTATAGCCGGAGAAGGAGATACGCAGTATTTT.

This clone was seen only a few times. V gene TRBV18 combines with J gene TRBJ2-2, with 8 bases lining up with TRBD1. The junction had 5 bases not matched to a gene; V was cut back by 0 bases and J by 5 bases. Looked up from germline, CDR1 is KGHSH and CDR2 is LQKENI. The CDR3 totals 16 residues. The CDR3 region has the DNA TGTGCCAGCTCACCACCTACGGACAGGGATACCGGGGAGCTGTTTTTT. It encodes CASSPPTDRDTGELFF.

The rearrangement joins TRBV5-6 to TRBJ2-3; TRBD1 aligns across 8 bases. Germline V gene data show CDR1 as SGHDT and CDR2 as YYEEEE. V lost 2 bases and J lost 2; bases outside the gene matches: 7. The CDR3 loop spans 16 amino acids. The CDR3 reads CASSFGTGGFTDTQYF. The CDR3 region has the DNA TGTGCCAGCAGCTTCGGGACAGGCGGTTTCACAGATACGCAGTATTTT. Variable domain in full (rest from reference TRBV5-6 and TRBJ2-3): DAGVTQSPTHLIKTRGQQVTLRCSPKSGHDTVSWYQQALGQGPQFIFQYYEEEERQRGNFPDRFSGHQFPNYSSELNVNALLLGDSALYLCASSFGTGGFTDTQYFGPGTRLTVL.